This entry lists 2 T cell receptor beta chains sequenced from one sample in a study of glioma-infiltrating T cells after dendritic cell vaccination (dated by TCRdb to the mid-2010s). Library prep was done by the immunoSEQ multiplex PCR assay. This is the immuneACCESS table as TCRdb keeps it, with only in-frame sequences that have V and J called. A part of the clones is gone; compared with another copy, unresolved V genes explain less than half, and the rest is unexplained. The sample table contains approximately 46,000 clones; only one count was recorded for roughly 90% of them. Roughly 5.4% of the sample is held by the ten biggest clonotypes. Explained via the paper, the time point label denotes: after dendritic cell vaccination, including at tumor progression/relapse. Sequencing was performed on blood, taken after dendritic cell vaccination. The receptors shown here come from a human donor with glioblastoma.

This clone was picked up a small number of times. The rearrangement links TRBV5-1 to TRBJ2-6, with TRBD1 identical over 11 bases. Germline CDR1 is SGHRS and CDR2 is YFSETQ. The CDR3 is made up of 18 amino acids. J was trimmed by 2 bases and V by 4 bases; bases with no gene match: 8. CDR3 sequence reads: CASSHPGQGVTGANVLTF. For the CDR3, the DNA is TGCGCCAGCAGCCACCCGGGACAGGGGGTGACTGGGGCCAACGTCCTGACTTTC.

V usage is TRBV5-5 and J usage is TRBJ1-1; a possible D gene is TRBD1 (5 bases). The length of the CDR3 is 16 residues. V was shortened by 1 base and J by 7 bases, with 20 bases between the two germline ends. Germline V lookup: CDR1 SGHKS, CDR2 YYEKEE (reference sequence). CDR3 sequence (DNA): TGTGCCAGCAGCTTGACCTCCTGGCAGGGCGGGAATGAAGCTTTCTTT. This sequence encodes CASSLTSWQGGNEAFF.